The 17 T cell receptor beta chains listed next were all sequenced from one sample in a study of blood T cells in healthy people across ages. A second PCR, run for roughly 6 to 11 cycles, used a sample-barcoded 5' primer plus a J-beta primer mix. TCRdb re-called the 5' RACE reads through MiXCR, storing one row per CDR3 protein. The sample holds about 650,000 distinct CDR3 sequences; roughly 32% are singletons and the top ten take just over 15%. Sequencing input: blood. The receptors stem from a woman older than 75 in good health.

This clonotype was counted ten times or more. This sequence joins TRBV9 and TRBJ2-1; the D is unclear. CDR1 and CDR2 (germline): SGDLS, YYNGEE. Trimming took 2 bases from V and 0 from J, leaving 9 bases between them. CDR3 size: 15 residues. The CDR3 DNA sequence: TGTGCCAGCAGCGTTGGCCTGTTCTCCTACAATGAGCAGTTCTTC. It codes for CASSVGLFSYNEQFF.

The chain joins TRBV6-1 to TRBJ2-5, with 8 bases fitting TRBD1. V gave up 6 bases and J gave up 0 bases; unmatched junction bases: 12. The CDR3 totals 17 residues. Germline loops: CDR1 MNHNS, CDR2 SASEGT. In nucleotides, the CDR3 is TGTGCCAGCAGACCCACCCCGGACAGGGCCCACCAAGAGACCCAGTACTTC. Protein product: CASRPTPDRAHQETQYF.

This clonotype was detected a few times. The chain combines TRBV3-1 with TRBJ1-1; no firm D call. Germline lookup yields CDR1 LGHDT and CDR2 YNNKEL (reference sequence). The V and J ends lost 3 bases and 4 bases respectively, with 12 bases between them. The CDR3 runs to 14 residues. CDR3: CASSQGGWSTEAFF. CDR3 sequence (DNA): TGTGCCAGCAGCCAGGGAGGATGGAGCACTGAAGCTTTCTTT. Drawing the rest from reference TRBV3-1 and TRBJ1-1, the complete variable domain is DTAVSQTPKYLVTQMGNDKSIKCEQNLGHDTMYWYKQDSKKFLKIMFSYNNKELIINETVPNRFSPKSPDKAHLNLHINSLELGDSAVYFCASSQGGWSTEAFFGQGTRLTVV.

This clonotype was seen ten or more times. The chain uses TRBV20-1 and TRBJ2-1, with a tentative D call TRBD2 (5 bases). Germline V gene lookup returns CDR1 DFQATT and CDR2 SNEGSKA (reference sequence). This CDR3 comprises 13 residues. This CDR3 is CTARGEFYNEQFF. The DNA for the CDR3 is TGCACCGCACGGGGTGAATTCTACAATGAGCAGTTCTTC.

This clonotype was found a few times. The CDR3: CASSLALSVHGYTF. In DNA, the CDR3 is TGTGCCAGCAGCTTAGCGCTTTCAGTACATGGCTACACCTTC. This sequence joins TRBV7-9 and TRBJ1-2, with D unresolved. V was shortened by 0 bases and J by 6 bases, with 11 bases between the two germline ends. The CDR3 runs 14 residues. CDR1 SEHNR and CDR2 FQNEAQ come from the germline V gene (reference sequence).

This clonotype was seen at least ten times. V and J are TRBV21-1 and TRBJ1-4; no DNA check was done on the table's D call, TRBD1. TRBV21-1 is a pseudogene segment. This CDR3 spans 17 amino acids. The CDR3 DNA follows: TGTGCCAGCAGCCAAAACAGGGGACGGCCGACTAATGAAAAACTGTTTTTT. Its protein product is CASSQNRGRPTNEKLFF.

This rearrangement joins TRBV20-1 to TRBJ1-2; the match to TRBD1 covers 11 bases. Germline V CDR1 and CDR2: DFQATT, SNEGSKA (reference sequence). CDR3 size: 16 residues. CDR3 bases: TGCGGGTCTATCTGGACCCCAGGACAGGGGGCGGGGGGCTACACCTTC. Amino acids: CGSIWTPGQGAGGYTF.

Concerning this clonotype itself: A read error may account for a junction end that differs from germline. The V and J genes are TRBV10-3 and TRBJ2-3; unclear D gene. The CDR3 totals 14 residues. The germline V gene encodes CDR1 ENHRY and CDR2 SYGVKD. CDR3 nucleotide sequence: TGTACCATCAGTGAGACGGGCGCCTCAGATACGCAGTATTTT. Its protein product is CTISETGASDTQYF.

The CDR3 DNA reads TGTGCCAGCAGCGTAGACAGGGTCCACGGGCAGTACTTC. Translating gives CASSVDRVHGQYF. The chain recombines TRBV9 with TRBJ2-7; D is possibly TRBD1 (6 bases). Germline lookup yields CDR1 SGDLS and CDR2 YYNGEE. V was clipped by 0 bases and J by 9 bases, with 13 bases between them. The length of the CDR3 is 13 residues.

This clonotype was found many times. The gene calls are TRBV6-6 and TRBJ2-5; TRBD1 might be the D (6 bases). Between the trimmed V and J ends, which lost 5 bases and 4 bases, there was a span of 14 bases. Germline V gene data show CDR1 as MNHNY and CDR2 as SVGAGI (reference sequence). The length of the CDR3 is 14 residues. CDR3 sequence: CASSPQGLGETQYF. In DNA form, the CDR3 reads TGTGCCAGCAGTCCACAGGGATTAGGAGAGACCCAGTACTTC.

This clonotype was detected ten times or more. V gene TRBV28 combines with J gene TRBJ1-5; D is unresolved. V dropped 5 bases and J dropped 0 bases, with 14 bases sitting between them. The V gene's germline CDR1 is MDHEN and CDR2 SYDVKM. CDR3 size: 16 residues. The DNA for the CDR3 is TGTGCCAGCAGTCCCGGAGGTAGAGATAGCAATCAGCCCCAGCATTTT. This translates into CASSPGGRDSNQPQHF.

This clonotype was counted only a few times. The chain uses TRBV19 and TRBJ1-5, with no clear D. V dropped 2 bases and J dropped 5 bases, with 7 bases sitting between them. This CDR3 spans 13 amino acids. The germline CDR1 and CDR2 sequences are LNHDA and SQIVND (reference sequence). The CDR3 bases are TGTGCCAGTAGTATAAGCGGGGATCAGCCCCAGCATTTT. Translated: CASSISGDQPQHF. Based on the CDR3 plus reference TRBV19 and TRBJ1-5, the full variable domain is DGGITQSPKYLFRKEGQNVTLSCEQNLNHDAMYWYRQDPGQGLRLIYYSQIVNDFQKGDIAEGYSVSREKKESFPLTVTSAQKNPTAFYLCASSISGDQPQHFGDGTRLSIL.

As to this clonotype: This may arise from a read error, as a much more abundant clone is one base away. This chain uses TRBV4-2 with TRBJ2-7, with D perhaps assigned TRBD1 or TRBD2 (5 bases each). The CDR3 is 15 residues long. Looked up from germline, CDR1 is LGHNA and CDR2 is YNFKEQ. The germline V and J ends were trimmed by 1 base and 7 bases, with 17 bases remaining between them. The CDR3 region has the DNA TGTGCCAGCAGCCAAGGGGCGAGGGGAGTAAATGAGCAGTACTTC. The encoded protein is CASSQGARGVNEQYF.

The J gene is TRBJ2-5, the V gene TRBV12-3 or TRBV12-4, with 8 bases lining up with TRBD1. This CDR3 spans 14 amino acids. Trimming cost V 4 bases and J 4 bases; bases outside gene matches: 5. Here the CDR3 DNA reads TGTGCCAGCAGTTGGAACAGGGGGGCAGAGACCCAGTACTTC. Protein sequence: CASSWNRGAETQYF.

Notes on this clonotype: This may arise from a read error, as a much more abundant clone is one base away. V and J are TRBV6-2 or TRBV6-3 and TRBJ1-6; 9 positions agree with TRBD1. The CDR3 sequence is 16 residues long. The germline V gene has CDR1 MNHEY and CDR2 SVGEGT. V dropped 6 bases and J dropped 9; count of bases not matched to a gene: 12. The CDR3: CASSQRTGADGSPLHF. In DNA form, the CDR3 reads TGTGCCAGCAGCCAAAGGACAGGGGCGGACGGTTCACCCCTCCACTTT.

This clonotype was counted many times. The CDR3 loop reads CSARDQFGPGGKEQYF. As DNA, the CDR3 is TGCAGTGCTAGAGATCAATTCGGGCCGGGAGGGAAGGAGCAGTACTTC. The chain couples TRBV20-1 to TRBJ2-7; 8 bases are a match to TRBD2. V lost 0 bases and J lost 7; bases outside the gene matches: 14. CDR1 is DFQATT and CDR2 is SNEGSKA in the germline V gene (reference sequence). The CDR3 has 16 residues.

This clonotype was seen repeatedly, ten times or more. The chain is built from TRBV7-9 and TRBJ2-2, with 8 bases aligning to TRBD1. Germline V gene lookup returns CDR1 SEHNR and CDR2 FQNEAQ (reference sequence). The CDR3 is 17 amino acids. V lost 4 bases, J lost 4 bases, and 11 bases stayed unmatched. The CDR3 sequence is CASSSNIRGLGTGELFF. In nucleotides, the CDR3 is TGTGCCAGCAGCTCTAACATCAGGGGGCTGGGCACCGGGGAGCTGTTTTTT.